What follows describes a single T cell receptor beta chain. This clonotype appeared a few times. The target of this receptor is not known. No base-level quality is on record; no much larger clone is a single base apart. This sample was included in a study of blood T cells in healthy people across ages (dated by TCRdb to about 2015). Looking at the study overall: In model experiments, roughly one uniquely barcoded TCR beta cDNA molecule per two T cells was captured by template switching. Age-related changes in TCR beta repertoire diversity were measured in the study by deep sequencing normalized with unique cDNA molecular identifiers. Four age groups were formed from the donors: young (average roughly 15 years), middle-aged (approximately 40), aged (about 68) and long-lived (around 82). Donors of different ages were randomly distributed across sequencing lanes to avoid experimental bias. For two donors (one aged 18 to 30 and one aged 80 or older), the study analyzed two additional independent replicas of 1 million unique cDNA reads from the same blood draw.

The paper as a whole reports these results and caveats: A strong correlation was found between observed TCR beta diversity and the percentage of naive T cells measured by flow cytometry. The long-lived group showed more naive CD4+ T cells, fewer expanded clones and increased TCR diversity than the aged group, suggesting age selection. As age increased, observed TCR beta diversity per million T cells dropped in a roughly linear way, and a significant reduction was already evident by age about 40. Because profiling used bulk unsorted PBMCs, naive and antigen-experienced compartments could not be compared conclusively. Because donor CMV infection status was unknown, age-related changes in expanded clonotypes were potentially confounded. Estimates of total diversity based on one million sequenced T cells were considered lower bounds and underestimates.

Systemically healthy Caucasian individuals from Russia, 35 to 50 in total and aged about 6 to 100 years, were included as donors. Ten milliliters of peripheral blood were drawn from each donor into EDTA-treated Vacutainer tubes. Ficoll-Paque density-gradient centrifugation was used to isolate PBMCs, with at least 7 million per sample. Trizol reagent was used to extract total RNA from the PBMCs, yielding at least 5.5 micrograms per sample. Naive CD45RAhigh/CD27high T cell percentages were measured by flow cytometry on a PBMC aliquot from every donor. Library creation used 5' RACE. Sequenced on an Illumina HiSeq 2500. A second 7 to 11 cycle PCR used a sample-barcoded 5' primer and a J-beta primer mix. A unique molecular identifier was introduced onto each TCR beta cDNA molecule by a template-switch 5' adaptor carrying 12 random nucleotides. Each sample yielded at least 3 million CDR3-containing paired-end reads. The Mint cDNA synthesis kit, primed by a TRBC-specific oligonucleotide, was used to synthesize first-strand cDNA from all RNA. Following uracil-DNA glycosylase treatment, a first 18-cycle PCR with universal primers M1SS and BC2_uni_R was performed on all cDNA. For the original study's pipeline: Normalization of each sample was performed by random selection of 1 million high-quality reads, each carrying a distinct molecular identifier. Reads sharing molecular identifiers were discarded rather than binned into consensus sequences. MiTCR, with a Q25 quality threshold and the strictest error-elimination algorithm, was used for CDR3 identification, clonotype clustering and error correction. Lower-bound total TCR beta diversity was estimated with a nonparametric unseen species model using Euler transformation. TCRdb itself trimmed the public reads at Q25 with fastp, ran MiXCR and retained productive beta chains. A single entry per CDR3 protein holds the most common genes and DNA from its merged rows. The V and J calls were not made by the authors but by TCRdb's processing. In all, the sample holds over 600,000 distinct CDR3 sequences, and just over 55% of those were seen once. Around 24% of the sample is held by the ten biggest clonotypes.

This clonotype was obtained from a man in his forties in good health. The material sequenced was blood.

The CDR3 loop reads CASSLQGARAQETQYF. The sequenced DNA is TGTGCCAGCAGTCTACAGGGGGCGCGGGCACAAGAGACCCAGTACTTC. Recombination connected TRBV27 to TRBJ2-5; 9 central nucleotides agree with TRBD1. Taken from cysteine to phenylalanine, the CDR3 has 16 residues. Only CDR3 DNA is held: 48 bases, read in frame from base 1. Clipping removes 5 bases from V and 2 bases from J, with 9 as the unmatched junction base count. CDR1 MNHEY and CDR2 SMNVEV are derived from the germline V gene (reference sequence).